The 17 T cell receptor beta chains in this list originate from one sample, sequenced in a study of blood T cell repertoires in COVID-19. Clones were sequenced by immunoSEQ multiplex PCR, and TCRdb holds only the in-frame ones, with some missing. This repertoire shows approximately 200,000 clones, 85% found once; its top ten account for 15% to 20%. Sequenced input: PBMCs or T cells enriched from blood (not recorded which). These receptor sequences come from a man aged 40-50 years who had recovered from COVID-19.

J is TRBJ1-5 and V is TRBV12-3 or TRBV12-4; 8 nucleotides align to TRBD1. This CDR3 comprises 13 residues. V shed 5 bases and J 6 bases; nucleotides not matched to a gene: 3. This CDR3 is CASSGQGSQPQHF. CDR3 DNA: TGTGCCAGCAGTGGACAGGGTAGTCAGCCCCAGCATTTT.

This chain joins TRBV5-8 and TRBJ2-7, with 7 bases that match TRBD1. The CDR3 runs to 16 residues. CDR1 and CDR2 (germline): SGHTS, YDEGEE. V trimming: 1 base; J trimming: 3 bases; junction bases outside the gene matches: 10. CDR3 bases: TGTGCCAGCAGCTTGTTGCTCCGGGACAGCAACTACGAGCAGTACTTC. Protein: CASSLLLRDSNYEQYF.

The chain is built from TRBV4-1 and TRBJ2-7; 9 bases match TRBD2. The CDR3 length is 17 residues. CDR1 MGHRA and CDR2 YSYEKL come from the germline V gene. V was clipped by 0 bases and J by 7 bases; unmatched bases: 13. The CDR3 sequence is CASSQEFSGSASGEQYF. CDR3 DNA: TGCGCCAGCAGCCAAGAATTTAGCGGGAGCGCCTCGGGGGAGCAGTACTTC.

The chain joins TRBV5-4 to TRBJ2-7, with D perhaps TRBD2 (6 bases). This CDR3 has 15 residues. Germline CDR1 and CDR2: SGHNT and YYREEE (reference sequence). Trimming removed 4 bases from V and 2 bases from J, with 16 bases in between. The CDR3 loop reads CASSPGGSGAYEQYF. The CDR3 nucleotides read TGTGCCAGCAGCCCTGGGGGTAGCGGAGCCTACGAGCAGTACTTC.

The rearrangement links TRBV4-1 to TRBJ1-2; D gene ambiguous. The germline V gene encodes CDR1 MGHRA and CDR2 YSYEKL. Trimming shortened V by 4 bases and J by 0 bases, and 15 bases separated the two germline ends. The CDR3 spans 16 residues. CDR3 nucleotide sequence: TGCGCCAGCAGCCTCATAGCCGGGGAAGCTAACTATGGCTACACCTTC. This gives the protein CASSLIAGEANYGYTF.

The chain joins TRBV7-2 to TRBJ1-4, with D possibly TRBD1 on 6 matching bases. V lost 1 base to trimming and J lost 2 bases, with 11 bases between them. Germline V lookup: CDR1 SGHTA, CDR2 FQGNSA. This CDR3 has 16 residues. DNA for the CDR3: TGTGCCAGCAGCTTAGTAGGGGGGGCGACTAATGAAAAACTGTTTTTT. It is translated as CASSLVGGATNEKLFF.

The V gene is TRBV5-1, the J gene TRBJ2-1; D possibly corresponds to TRBD2 (6 bases). V dropped 7 bases and J dropped 5 bases, with 16 bases sitting between them. This CDR3 comprises 14 residues. Germline-derived CDR1 and CDR2 are SGHRS and YFSETQ. The CDR3 nucleotides are TGCGCCAGCCGACCTGCGGCGGGAAACAATGAGCAGTTCTTC. Amino acid sequence: CASRPAAGNNEQFF.

The chain uses TRBV11-3 and TRBJ2-7; 10 bases are a match to TRBD2. Trimming at V came to 0 bases and at J to 0 bases, leaving 14 bases not matched to a gene. This CDR3 contains 20 residues. CDR1 SGHNT and CDR2 YENEEA come from the germline V gene. The CDR3 DNA follows: TGTGCCAGCAGCTTAGATCGGGGGATGGAACTAGCGGGATTCTCCTACGAGCAGTACTTC. Translation gives CASSLDRGMELAGFSYEQYF.

This clone is a singleton in its sample. The chain has TRBV5-1 and TRBJ1-1; 8 bases align to TRBD1. The germline V gene encodes CDR1 SGHRS and CDR2 YFSETQ. CDR3 size: 15 residues. J lost 2 bases, V lost 2 bases, and 5 bases had no gene match. In DNA form, the CDR3 reads TGCGCCAGCAGCTTAGGACAGGGAGGAAACACTGAAGCTTTCTTT. This encodes CASSLGQGGNTEAFF.

The CDR3 sequence: CASSQARDRTMNTEAFF. As DNA, the CDR3 is TGCGCCAGCAGTCAGGCCCGGGACAGGACCATGAACACTGAAGCTTTCTTT. V is TRBV23-1 and J is TRBJ1-1; 8 bases match TRBD1. TRBV23-1 falls under the ORF class, with uncertain function. The length of the CDR3 is 17 residues. The ends lost 3 bases at V and 0 bases at J; junction bases unmatched: 9.

The rearrangement uses TRBV15 and TRBJ1-4; D is unclear. In germline, CDR1 is LNHNV, CDR2 YYDKDF (reference sequence). The length of the CDR3 is 15 residues. The germline V and J ends were trimmed by 0 bases and 8 bases, with 13 bases remaining between them. CDR3 DNA sequence: TGTGCCACCAGCAGAGAGGGGAGGACCTTCGAAAAACTGTTTTTT. Encoded protein: CATSREGRTFEKLFF.

Only one count was recorded for this clone. The J gene is TRBJ2-1, the V gene TRBV6-1, with TRBD2 matching over 10 bases. With 2 bases clipped from V and 9 bases from J, the junction kept 1 base outside the gene matches. Germline assignment: CDR1 MNHNS and CDR2 SASEGT. The CDR3 has 13 amino acids. The CDR3 bases are TGTGCCAGCAGTGAACTAGCGGGAGCTGAGCAGTTCTTC. Amino acid sequence: CASSELAGAEQFF.

The chain links TRBV12-3 or TRBV12-4 to TRBJ1-2; a weak D match, TRBD1 (6 bases). With 6 bases removed from V and 4 bases from J, the gap between germline ends came to 12 bases. This CDR3 contains 13 residues. The CDR3 DNA follows: TGTGCCAGCAGCGAACAGGGTGGCTATGGCTACACCTTC. Translating gives CASSEQGGYGYTF.

This chain joins TRBV9 and TRBJ1-1, with 7 bases aligning to TRBD1. Germline-derived CDR1 and CDR2 are SGDLS and YYNGEE. V trimming: 0 bases; J trimming: 2 bases; junction bases outside the gene matches: 4. The CDR3 is 15 residues long. For the CDR3, the DNA is TGTGCCAGCAGCGTAGCCATAGGGGGCAACACTGAAGCTTTCTTT. Translating gives CASSVAIGGNTEAFF.

The chain links TRBV6-5 to TRBJ1-2, with 9 bases matching TRBD1. Germline CDR1 is MNHEY and CDR2 is SVGAGI. Losses at the gene ends were 8 bases for V and 3 bases for J; bases not matched to a gene: 4. The CDR3 runs 13 residues. CDR3 coding DNA: TGTGCCAGCGGGACAGGGTTTGACTATGGCTACACCTTC. This encodes CASGTGFDYGYTF.

The gene calls are TRBV18 and TRBJ2-1; D possibly corresponds to TRBD1 (6 bases). CDR1 and CDR2 from the germline V gene are KGHSH and LQKENI. The CDR3 consists of 16 residues. The ends were cut back, 2 bases at V and 3 bases at J, with 14 bases in the middle. CDR3 residues: CASSPSGRGYYNEQFF. The CDR3 region has the DNA TGTGCCAGCTCACCAAGTGGCAGGGGTTACTACAATGAGCAGTTCTTC. Together with reference TRBV18 and TRBJ2-1, the CDR3 gives the full variable domain: NAGVMQNPRHLVRRRGQEARLRCSPMKGHSHVYWYRQLPEEGLKFMVYLQKENIIDESGMPKERFSAEFPKEGPSILRIQQVVRGDSAAYFCASSPSGRGYYNEQFFGPGTRLTVL.

This sequence joins TRBV6-2 or TRBV6-3 and TRBJ2-2; the match to TRBD2 covers 14 bases. Trimming at V came to 6 bases and at J to 0 bases, leaving 6 bases not matched to a gene. This CDR3 has 18 amino acids. Germline lookup yields CDR1 MNHEY and CDR2 SVGEGT. The CDR3 is CASSFGTSGGANTGELFF. CDR3 coding DNA: TGTGCCAGCAGCTTTGGGACTAGCGGGGGTGCGAACACCGGGGAGCTGTTTTTT.